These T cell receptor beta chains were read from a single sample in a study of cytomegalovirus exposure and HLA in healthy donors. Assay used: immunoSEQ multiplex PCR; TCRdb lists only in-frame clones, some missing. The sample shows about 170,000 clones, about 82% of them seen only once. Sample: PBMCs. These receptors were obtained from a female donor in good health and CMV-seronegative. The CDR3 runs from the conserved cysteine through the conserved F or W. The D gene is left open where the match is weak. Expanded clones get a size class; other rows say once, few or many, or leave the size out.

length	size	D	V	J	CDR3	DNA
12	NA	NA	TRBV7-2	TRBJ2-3	CASSPGRDTQYF	TGTGCCAGCAGCCCTGGCCGAGATACGCAGTATTTT
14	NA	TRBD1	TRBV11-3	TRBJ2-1	CASSFRDRGNEQFF	TGTGCCAGCAGCTTTCGGGACAGGGGCAATGAGCAGTTCTTC
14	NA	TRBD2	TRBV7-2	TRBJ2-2	CASARGGGTGELFF	TGTGCCAGCGCCCGTGGCGGGGGCACCGGGGAGCTGTTTTTT
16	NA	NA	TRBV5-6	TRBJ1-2	CASSLAAQGTIYGYTF	TGTGCCAGCAGCTTGGCCGCACAGGGAACGATATATGGCTACACCTTC
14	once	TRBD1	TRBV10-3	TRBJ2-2	CAIRVTQGTGELFF	TGTGCCATCAGAGTCACACAGGGGACCGGGGAGCTGTTTTTT
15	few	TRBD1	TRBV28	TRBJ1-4	CASSSPGTGGEKLFF	TGTGCCAGCAGCTCACCCGGGACAGGGGGCGAAAAACTGTTTTTT
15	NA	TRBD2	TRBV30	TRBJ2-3	CAWRGSGGGPDTQYF	TGTGCCTGGAGGGGGAGTGGCGGGGGGCCAGATACGCAGTATTTT
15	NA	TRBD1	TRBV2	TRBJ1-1	CASNPGQGDITEAFF	TGTGCCAGCAACCCCGGACAGGGTGATATCACTGAAGCTTTCTTT
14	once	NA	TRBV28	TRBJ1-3	CASSLGLSGNTIYF	TGTGCCAGCAGCTTGGGCTTGTCCGGAAACACCATATATTTT
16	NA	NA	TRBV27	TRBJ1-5	CASSPWGDVSNQPQHF	TGTGCCAGCAGCCCCTGGGGGGATGTTAGCAATCAGCCCCAGCATTTT
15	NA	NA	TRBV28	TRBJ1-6	CASSSGNLYNSPLHF	TGTGCCAGCAGCTCAGGGAACCTCTATAATTCACCCCTCCACTTT
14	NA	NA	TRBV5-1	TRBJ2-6	CASSRGSGANVLTF	TGCGCCAGCAGCAGGGGCTCTGGGGCCAACGTCCTGACTTTC
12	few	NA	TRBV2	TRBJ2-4	CASSSAKNSQYF	TGTGCCAGCAGTAGTGCCAAAAACAGTCAGTACTTC
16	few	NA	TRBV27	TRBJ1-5	CASHKGRDFTNQPQHF	TGTGCCAGTCATAAGGGCAGGGATTTCACCAATCAGCCCCAGCATTTT
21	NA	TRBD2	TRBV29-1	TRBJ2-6	CSVRFPVVKRGEPAGANGLTF	TGCAGCGTGAGATTCCCCGTAGTGAAGCGGGGAGAACCCGCTGGGGCCAACGGCCTGACTTTC
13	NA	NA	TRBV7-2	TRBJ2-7	CASSRENSYEQYF	TGTGCCAGCAGCCGAGAGAATTCCTACGAGCAGTACTTC
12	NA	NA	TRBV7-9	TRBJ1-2	CASSLVSGGYTF	TGTGCCAGCAGCTTAGTTAGCGGCGGCTACACCTTC
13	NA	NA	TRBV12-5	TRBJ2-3	CASGLASTDTQYF	TGTGCTAGTGGTTTAGCGAGCACAGATACGCAGTATTTT
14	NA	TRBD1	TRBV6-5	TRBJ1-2	CASSTRTGTYGYTF	TGTGCCAGCAGTACTCGGACAGGGACCTATGGCTACACCTTC
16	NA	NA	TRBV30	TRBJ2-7	CAWRASRLSSSYEQYF	TGTGCCTGGAGGGCTAGCCGACTTTCGAGCTCCTACGAGCAGTACTTC
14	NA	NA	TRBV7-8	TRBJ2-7	CASSLVRDGREQYF	TGTGCCAGCAGCTTAGTTCGGGATGGACGAGAGCAGTACTTC
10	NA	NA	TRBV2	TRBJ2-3	CASRGDTQYF	TGTGCCAGCCGAGGGGATACGCAGTATTTT
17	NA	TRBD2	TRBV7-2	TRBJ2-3	CASSPDPSGGIQRTQYF	TGTGCCAGCAGCCCGGACCCCAGCGGGGGTATTCAGCGAACGCAGTATTTT